Given below is one TCR beta chain in context. What it binds is not known. PCR was performed using 60 Vbeta and 13 Jbeta primers. Here immunoSEQ multiplex PCR was the method, and the copy in TCRdb shows in-frame clones only, minus some. The table shows more than 120,000 clones, with about four fifths occurring only once. These data come from a study of cytomegalovirus exposure and HLA in healthy donors. The CDR3 loop spans 13 amino acids. Germline assignment: CDR1 SEHNR and CDR2 FQNEAQ (reference sequence). The V segment lost 4 bases and the J segment 8 bases; nucleotides outside the gene matches: 7. Whole-study results and caveats: Cytomegalovirus association was assigned to under 200 TCR beta chains. Later analysis showed TCR association rates varying by HLA locus, highest for DRB1 and lowest for HLA-C.

The origin of this receptor is a middle-aged woman in good health and CMV-seropositive. The source material was PBMCs. The chain carries TRBV7-9 and TRBJ1-1; 7 bases line up with TRBD1. This chain's CDR3 is CASSSGRGGEAFF. Written as DNA, the CDR3 is TGTGCCAGCAGCTCAGGGAGAGGGGGCGAAGCTTTCTTT. The variable domain in full, completed from reference TRBV7-9 and TRBJ1-1, reads DTGVSQNPRHKITKRGQNVTFRCDPISEHNRLYWYRQTLGQGPEFLTYFQNEAQLEKSRLLSDRFSAERPKGSFSTLEIQRTEQGDSAMYLCASSSGRGGEAFFGQGTRLTVV.